These 18 T cell receptor beta chains were sequenced from one sample in a study of glioma-infiltrating T cells. Amplification of TCR alpha and beta CDR3 regions from RNA used iRepertoire nested multiplex PCR. MiXCR, run by TCRdb on the multiplex PCR reads, gives a single entry per CDR3 protein. The sample consists of around 140,000 distinct CDR3 sequences, around 40% of them appearing once. The sample comprised glioma tissue, nonneoplastic brain tissue, or PBMCs (not recorded which). The receptors here all came from a human donor with low-grade glioma or glioblastoma, undergoing nonglioma brain surgery, or in good health (not recorded which).

A few counts support this clonotype. The chain employs TRBV10-3 and TRBJ1-5; 8 bases map to TRBD1. V gave up 0 bases and J gave up 4 bases; unmatched junction bases: 11. The CDR3 runs to 18 residues. Germline values: CDR1 ENHRY, CDR2 SYGVKD. The CDR3 loop reads CAISESVFAGGLNQPQHF. CDR3 nucleotide sequence: TGTGCCATCAGTGAGTCGGTGTTTGCAGGGGGCCTTAATCAGCCCCAGCATTTT.

This clonotype came up a few times. J is TRBJ2-3 and V is TRBV7-2; D remains unclear. V was shortened by 3 bases and J by 2 bases, with 24 bases between the two germline ends. CDR3 length: 19 residues. The germline V gene encodes CDR1 SGHTA and CDR2 FQGNSA. The CDR3 reads CASSLAAGLLSIYTDTQYF. CDR3 in DNA: TGTGCCAGCAGCTTGGCTGCAGGTCTTTTATCTATTTACACAGATACGCAGTATTTT. Based on the CDR3 plus reference TRBV7-2 and TRBJ2-3, the full variable domain is GAGVSQSPSNKVTEKGKDVELRCDPISGHTALYWYRQSLGQGLEFLIYFQGNSAPDKSGLPSDRFSAERTGGSVSTLTIQRTQQEDSAVYLCASSLAAGLLSIYTDTQYFGPGTRLTVL.

The chain recombines TRBV7-3 with TRBJ1-5; D gene unclear. Looked up from germline, CDR1 is SGHTA and CDR2 is FQGTGA. CDR3 length: 13 amino acids. V shed 0 bases and J shed 11 bases, with 11 bases lying between them. The CDR3 region has the DNA TGTGCCAGCAGCTTAACCCCGCAGCCGTCCCAGCATTTT. Translation: CASSLTPQPSQHF.

V gene TRBV27 combines with J gene TRBJ2-7; 10 bases map to TRBD1. The germline V gene encodes CDR1 MNHEY and CDR2 SMNVEV (reference sequence). CDR3 length: 15 amino acids. With V trimmed by 6 bases and J by 4 bases, 9 bases remained unmatched. The CDR3 sequence: CASSRDRGLLYEQYF. Written as DNA, the CDR3 is TGTGCCAGCAGCCGAGACAGGGGGCTATTATACGAGCAGTACTTC.

V is TRBV24-1 and J is TRBJ2-5, with unresolved D. The germline V gene has CDR1 KGHDR and CDR2 SFDVKD. The CDR3 is made up of 11 amino acids. Trimming stripped 2 bases from V and 5 bases from J, with 2 bases between. DNA of the CDR3: TGTGCCACCAGTGATTGGGAGACCCAGTACTTC. Amino acid sequence: CATSDWETQYF.

The V gene is TRBV25-1, the J gene TRBJ2-6, with TRBD1 as a possible D gene (5 bases). The CDR3 has 16 residues. Trimming left V 6 bases short and J 0 bases short, with 12 bases between. Germline V lookup: CDR1 MGHDK, CDR2 SYGVNS. The chain's CDR3 is CASSISRGSGANVLTF. The CDR3 bases are TGTGCCAGCAGCATCTCTAGGGGCTCTGGGGCCAACGTCCTGACTTTC.

This clonotype was counted a few times. The chain employs TRBV29-1 and TRBJ2-3, with D possibly being TRBD2 (7 bases). Germline lookup yields CDR1 SQVTM and CDR2 ANQGSEA. Trimming stripped 7 bases from V and 6 bases from J, with 20 bases between. The CDR3 is 14 residues long. The CDR3: CSAPGGPEGDTQYF. The DNA for the CDR3 is TGCAGCGCTCCCGGGGGGCCCGAGGGGGATACGCAGTATTTT.

The chain joins TRBV6-6 to TRBJ2-2, with D unclear. Trimming shortened V by 10 bases and J by 5 bases, and 11 bases separated the two germline ends. The CDR3 sequence is 12 residues long. The germline CDR1 and CDR2 sequences are MNHNY and SVGAGI (reference sequence). The CDR3 DNA sequence: TGTGCCACCGAAAAGGGTACCGGGGAGCTGTTTTTT. It encodes CATEKGTGELFF.

The chain is built from TRBV7-2 and TRBJ2-7; 8 bases are shared with TRBD1. CDR1 SGHTA and CDR2 FQGNSA come from the germline V gene. The CDR3 runs to 14 residues. V was pared by 2 bases and J by 7 bases, with 7 bases of the junction left unmatched. The chain's CDR3 is CASSLQGANKEQYF. Written as DNA, the CDR3 is TGTGCCAGCAGCTTACAGGGGGCTAATAAAGAGCAGTACTTC.

In this sample, this clonotype turned up a few times. This chain joins TRBV6-6 and TRBJ2-6; 7 bases fit TRBD1. The CDR3 covers 15 residues. V shed 2 bases and J 2 bases; nucleotides not matched to a gene: 0. The germline V gene has CDR1 MNHNY and CDR2 SVGAGI (reference sequence). The CDR3 spells CASSYTGAGANVLTF. DNA of the CDR3: TGTGCCAGCAGTTACACAGGGGCTGGGGCCAACGTCCTGACTTTC.

This clonotype turned up a few times. The V call is TRBV14, the J call TRBJ1-5; unclear D gene. V shed 1 base and J shed 0 bases, with 7 bases lying between them. This CDR3 contains 15 residues. Germline values: CDR1 SGHDN, CDR2 FVKESK. As DNA, the CDR3 is TGTGCCAGCAGCCAAGTAGGCCATAGCAATCAGCCCCAGCATTTT. Translation gives CASSQVGHSNQPQHF.

This clonotype was observed a handful of times. This chain uses TRBV7-8 with TRBJ1-5, with D maybe TRBD1 (6 bases). The CDR3 contains 15 residues. Germline V lookup: CDR1 SGHVS, CDR2 FQNEAQ. Deletions cut 2 bases from V and 1 base from J, with 9 bases between. The CDR3 DNA sequence: TGTGCCAGCAGCTTATCCGACAGGAGCAATCAGCCCCAGCATTTT. The encoded protein is CASSLSDRSNQPQHF.

This chain links TRBV24-1 with TRBJ2-7; no clear D gene. Germline assignment: CDR1 KGHDR and CDR2 SFDVKD. The V end lost 5 bases, the J end lost 5 bases, and 12 bases lay between the germline ends. The CDR3 is made up of 13 amino acids. The CDR3 protein is CATSAGGLDEQYF. The CDR3 DNA reads as TGTGCCACCAGTGCCGGCGGCCTAGACGAGCAGTACTTC.

The genes are TRBV19 and TRBJ2-1; 7 bases are a match to TRBD1. The CDR3 contains 15 residues. Germline CDR1 and CDR2: LNHDA and SQIVND (reference sequence). V lost 8 bases to trimming and J lost 0 bases; unmatched junction nucleotides: 7. The CDR3: CASLDRRSSYNEQFF. CDR3 sequence (DNA): TGTGCCAGTTTGGACAGGCGGAGCTCCTACAATGAGCAGTTCTTC.

This clonotype has more than one count but fewer than ten. The chain is built from TRBV27 and TRBJ2-7; tentatively, D is TRBD1 (6 bases). Trimming removed 3 bases from V and 6 bases from J, with 15 bases in between. The CDR3 length is 14 residues. Per germline, CDR1 MNHEY and CDR2 SMNVEV (reference sequence). The CDR3 DNA sequence: TGTGCCAGCAGTTTGAGGGGACACTTGGGCGAGCAGTACTTC. It yields the protein CASSLRGHLGEQYF.

CDR3 nucleotide sequence: TGTGCCAGCTCACCGTTCTTAAGTAACACTGAAGCTTTCTTT. Protein sequence: CASSPFLSNTEAFF. The V call is TRBV18, the J call TRBJ1-1; D remains ambiguous. Germline CDR1 KGHSH, CDR2 LQKENI. Trimming stripped 3 bases from V and 2 bases from J, with 10 bases between. The CDR3 loop spans 14 amino acids. Full variable domain (outside the CDR3, taken from reference TRBV18 and TRBJ1-1): NAGVMQNPRHLVRRRGQEARLRCSPMKGHSHVYWYRQLPEEGLKFMVYLQKENIIDESGMPKERFSAEFPKEGPSILRIQQVVRGDSAAYFCASSPFLSNTEAFFGQGTRLTVV.

This clonotype has a handful of counts. The genes are TRBV7-9 and TRBJ2-3; 9 nucleotides match TRBD2. The CDR3 runs 14 residues. Trimming cost V 5 bases and J 5 bases; bases outside gene matches: 5. From germline, CDR1 is SEHNR and CDR2 FQNEAQ (reference sequence). CDR3 DNA sequence: TGTGCCAGCAGCGCGGGACTAGCCGTAGATACGCAGTATTTT. It encodes CASSAGLAVDTQYF.

This clonotype was seen a handful of times. V is TRBV15 and J is TRBJ1-1; D uncertain. The length of the CDR3 is 15 residues. The V and J ends lost 5 bases and 2 bases respectively, with 15 bases between them. In germline, CDR1 is LNHNV, CDR2 YYDKDF (reference sequence). The chain's CDR3 is CATSPQTGPNTEAFF. The CDR3 DNA reads TGTGCCACCAGCCCCCAGACCGGGCCCAACACTGAAGCTTTCTTT.